This note documents a single T cell receptor beta chain sequence. The data were taken from a study of blood T cell repertoires in COVID-19. Study at large: In each case, the material was cDNA or gDNA derived from T cells, B-cell-depleted T cells, or PBMCs.

Original handling: The authors estimated nucleated cell counts from reference gene primer amplification. TCRdb keeps only in-frame clones here, not all; method: immunoSEQ multiplex PCR. For V, J and clone size, that table is used; D and trimming come from the DNA. The sample holds around 300,000 clones, approximately 89% seen once. V dropped 1 base and J dropped 2 bases, with 12 bases sitting between them. Germline assignment: CDR1 MGHRA and CDR2 YSYEKL. This CDR3 spans 16 amino acids. The sample was peripheral blood. The chain uses TRBV4-1 and TRBJ2-1; D not certain. The sequence was obtained from a woman in her twenties or thirties with COVID-19, enrolled during active disease. The CDR3 sequence is CASSQGPYRAYNEQFF. The DNA of the CDR3 is TGCGCCAGCAGCCAAGGCCCTTATCGGGCCTACAATGAGCAGTTCTTC.